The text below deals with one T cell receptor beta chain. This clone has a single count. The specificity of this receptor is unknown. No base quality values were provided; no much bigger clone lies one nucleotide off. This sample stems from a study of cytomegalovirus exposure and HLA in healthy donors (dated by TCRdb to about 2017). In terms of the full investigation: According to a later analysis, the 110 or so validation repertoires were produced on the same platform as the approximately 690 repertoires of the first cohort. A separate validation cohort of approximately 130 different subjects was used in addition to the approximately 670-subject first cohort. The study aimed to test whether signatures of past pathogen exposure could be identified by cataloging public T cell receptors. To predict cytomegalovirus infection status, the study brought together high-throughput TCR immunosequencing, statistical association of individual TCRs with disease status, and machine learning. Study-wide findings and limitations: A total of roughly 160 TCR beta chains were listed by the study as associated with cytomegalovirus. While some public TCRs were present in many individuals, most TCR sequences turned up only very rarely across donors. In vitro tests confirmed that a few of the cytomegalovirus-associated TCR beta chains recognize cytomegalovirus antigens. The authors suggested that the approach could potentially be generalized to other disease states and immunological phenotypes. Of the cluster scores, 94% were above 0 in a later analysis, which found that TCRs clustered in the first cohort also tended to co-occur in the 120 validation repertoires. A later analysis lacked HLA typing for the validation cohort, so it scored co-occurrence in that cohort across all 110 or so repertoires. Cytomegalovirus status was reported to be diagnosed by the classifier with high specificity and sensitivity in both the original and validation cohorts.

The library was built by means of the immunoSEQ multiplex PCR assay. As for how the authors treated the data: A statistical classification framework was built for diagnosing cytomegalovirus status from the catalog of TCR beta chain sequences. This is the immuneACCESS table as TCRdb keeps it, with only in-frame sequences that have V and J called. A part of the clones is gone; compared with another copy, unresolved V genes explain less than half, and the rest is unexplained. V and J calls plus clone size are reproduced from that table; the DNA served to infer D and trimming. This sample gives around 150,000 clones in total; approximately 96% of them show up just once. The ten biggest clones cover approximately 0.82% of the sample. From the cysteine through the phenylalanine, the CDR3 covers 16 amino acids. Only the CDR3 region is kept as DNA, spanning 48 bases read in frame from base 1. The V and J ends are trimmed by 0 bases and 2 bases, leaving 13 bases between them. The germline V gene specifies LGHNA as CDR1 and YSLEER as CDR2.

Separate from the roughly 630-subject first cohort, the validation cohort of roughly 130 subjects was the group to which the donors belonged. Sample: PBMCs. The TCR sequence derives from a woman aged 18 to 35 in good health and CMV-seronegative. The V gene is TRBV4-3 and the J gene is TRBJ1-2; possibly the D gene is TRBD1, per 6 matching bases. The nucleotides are TGCGCCAGCAGCCAAGAAACTTTAGGACAGAACTATGGCTACACCTTC. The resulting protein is CASSQETLGQNYGYTF.